Listed below are T cell receptor beta chains from one sample, sequenced in a study of blood T cell repertoires in COVID-19. TCRdb's copy holds only in-frame clones and misses some; the assay was immunoSEQ multiplex PCR. This sample has about 390,000 clones, with 80% to 90% found just once. Sequenced: PBMCs or T cells enriched from blood (not recorded which). All receptors derive from a woman in her fifties or sixties who had recovered from COVID-19. The CDR3 runs from the conserved cysteine through the conserved F or W. The order of the fields is V gene, D gene, clone size, J gene, CDR3 protein. A D gene is named only where the DNA matches it firmly. The size of a clone is reported for some rows only, either as once, few or many, or as a class for expanded clones.

v_gene: TRBV5-1; d_gene: TRBD1; abundance: .; j_gene: TRBJ2-7; CDR3aa: CASSSGTELYEQYF
v_gene: TRBV5-8; d_gene: TRBD2; abundance: .; j_gene: TRBJ2-7; CDR3aa: CASSLGSGGAREQYF
v_gene: TRBV19; d_gene: TRBD1; abundance: few; j_gene: TRBJ1-4; CDR3aa: CASSIRTGVNEKLFF
v_gene: TRBV19; d_gene: .; abundance: .; j_gene: TRBJ1-1; CDR3aa: CASSMINRGPNEAFF
v_gene: TRBV19; d_gene: TRBD1; abundance: .; j_gene: TRBJ1-2; CDR3aa: CASSRQGAGYNGYTF
v_gene: TRBV28; d_gene: .; abundance: .; j_gene: TRBJ1-5; CDR3aa: CASTPGGWNQPQHF
v_gene: TRBV29-1; d_gene: TRBD1; abundance: .; j_gene: TRBJ2-1; CDR3aa: CSGAPGTGSGEQFF
v_gene: TRBV5-1; d_gene: .; abundance: .; j_gene: TRBJ1-2; CDR3aa: CASREDSSWGYTF
v_gene: TRBV5-1; d_gene: .; abundance: .; j_gene: TRBJ1-4; CDR3aa: CASSQGGYGEKLFF
v_gene: TRBV7-9; d_gene: TRBD1; abundance: .; j_gene: TRBJ2-3; CDR3aa: CASTSGTGGGDTQYF
v_gene: TRBV28; d_gene: .; abundance: .; j_gene: TRBJ1-4; CDR3aa: CASSPTGFGETNEKLFF
v_gene: TRBV7-2; d_gene: TRBD1; abundance: .; j_gene: TRBJ1-1; CDR3aa: CASSPSGTGDNTEAFF
v_gene: TRBV7-9; d_gene: .; abundance: .; j_gene: TRBJ2-7; CDR3aa: CASSLAHSDRTYEQYF
v_gene: TRBV2; d_gene: .; abundance: once; j_gene: TRBJ1-2; CDR3aa: CASSEMADYGYTF
v_gene: TRBV6-5; d_gene: TRBD1; abundance: .; j_gene: TRBJ2-7; CDR3aa: CASSKQGARGEQYF
v_gene: TRBV7-8; d_gene: .; abundance: .; j_gene: TRBJ1-3; CDR3aa: CASSPTGLLDTIYF
v_gene: TRBV2; d_gene: .; abundance: .; j_gene: TRBJ1-2; CDR3aa: CASSGVLGGGYTF
v_gene: TRBV2; d_gene: .; abundance: .; j_gene: TRBJ1-2; CDR3aa: CASRRDKAVNGYTF
v_gene: TRBV27; d_gene: TRBD1; abundance: once; j_gene: TRBJ1-1; CDR3aa: CASSVGGSAEAFF
v_gene: TRBV29-1; d_gene: .; abundance: .; j_gene: TRBJ2-7; CDR3aa: CSVSTTYEQYF
v_gene: TRBV7-9; d_gene: .; abundance: .; j_gene: TRBJ1-1; CDR3aa: CASSHRDTDTEAFF
v_gene: TRBV3-1/TRBV3-2; d_gene: .; abundance: .; j_gene: TRBJ1-5; CDR3aa: CASSQRGFGNQPQHF
v_gene: TRBV6-1; d_gene: TRBD1; abundance: few; j_gene: TRBJ1-2; CDR3aa: CASSEAGQGSNYGYTF
v_gene: TRBV19; d_gene: .; abundance: .; j_gene: TRBJ1-5; CDR3aa: CASSLTGHSNQPQHF
v_gene: TRBV7-2; d_gene: .; abundance: .; j_gene: TRBJ1-1; CDR3aa: CASSYTGGGANDAFF
v_gene: TRBV11-2; d_gene: .; abundance: once; j_gene: TRBJ1-1; CDR3aa: CASSFFRENTEAFF
v_gene: TRBV2; d_gene: TRBD1; abundance: .; j_gene: TRBJ2-7; CDR3aa: CASSVETGGYYEQYF
v_gene: TRBV23-1; d_gene: TRBD1; abundance: .; j_gene: TRBJ1-6; CDR3aa: CASSQPHEDRENSPLHF
v_gene: TRBV19; d_gene: TRBD1; abundance: .; j_gene: TRBJ2-3; CDR3aa: CASSSLKSQGAGGTDTQYF
v_gene: TRBV5-4; d_gene: TRBD1; abundance: .; j_gene: TRBJ1-2; CDR3aa: CASSWDRRSNYGYTF
v_gene: TRBV5-1; d_gene: .; abundance: .; j_gene: TRBJ1-4; CDR3aa: CASSPGTAATNEKLFF
v_gene: TRBV12-3/TRBV12-4; d_gene: .; abundance: few; j_gene: TRBJ1-6; CDR3aa: CASSEQTNSPLHF
v_gene: TRBV19; d_gene: .; abundance: .; j_gene: TRBJ1-6; CDR3aa: CASRQGPNSPLHF
v_gene: TRBV28; d_gene: TRBD1; abundance: once; j_gene: TRBJ2-1; CDR3aa: CASSPGGSRNNEQFF
v_gene: TRBV11-1; d_gene: TRBD1; abundance: .; j_gene: TRBJ1-1; CDR3aa: CASSLWTGRRGTEAFF
v_gene: TRBV29-1; d_gene: .; abundance: once; j_gene: TRBJ1-2; CDR3aa: CSADGNYGYTF
v_gene: TRBV5-5; d_gene: .; abundance: .; j_gene: TRBJ2-5; CDR3aa: CASSSGNGPPETQYF
v_gene: TRBV4-3; d_gene: .; abundance: .; j_gene: TRBJ1-3; CDR3aa: CASSQLIQGYTGNTIYF
v_gene: TRBV24-1; d_gene: TRBD2; abundance: .; j_gene: TRBJ2-3; CDR3aa: CATSDTSGAGGTQYF
v_gene: TRBV19; d_gene: .; abundance: .; j_gene: TRBJ1-1; CDR3aa: CASSISVNTEAFF
v_gene: TRBV5-6; d_gene: .; abundance: .; j_gene: TRBJ2-7; CDR3aa: CASSSRDSQDEQYF
v_gene: TRBV28; d_gene: TRBD1; abundance: .; j_gene: TRBJ1-1; CDR3aa: CASRPWGQENTEAFF
v_gene: TRBV7-2; d_gene: .; abundance: .; j_gene: TRBJ1-6; CDR3aa: CASGRGGNSPLHF
v_gene: TRBV5-1; d_gene: .; abundance: .; j_gene: TRBJ2-1; CDR3aa: CASSSLGRNPYNEQFF
v_gene: TRBV27; d_gene: .; abundance: once; j_gene: TRBJ1-6; CDR3aa: CASSRDYNSPLHF
v_gene: TRBV7-2; d_gene: TRBD1; abundance: .; j_gene: TRBJ1-6; CDR3aa: CASSRGQGALPLHF